This TCR beta chain was captured in a study of cytomegalovirus exposure and HLA in healthy donors. It was with 60 Vbeta and 13 Jbeta primers that the PCR ran. Here immunoSEQ multiplex PCR was the method, and the copy in TCRdb shows in-frame clones only, minus some. The sample consists of roughly 220,000 clones, 70% to 90% of them appearing once. In its sample, this clone was seen once. Its antigen is undetermined. Healthy bone marrow donors made up the donor group. Points from the study as a whole: Later analysis associated a missense DCLRE1C variant with TCR beta V- and J-gene trimming.

V was pared by 6 bases and J by 0 bases, with 9 bases between. Per the germline V gene, CDR1 is MNHEY and CDR2 is SVGAGI. CDR3 length: 15 residues. The chain combines TRBV6-5 with TRBJ1-6; D unclear. This TCR was recovered from a man aged 25 to 40 in good health and CMV-seronegative. The sequenced sample consisted of PBMCs. This chain's CDR3 is CASRETSSYNSPLHF. CDR3 coding DNA: TGTGCCAGCAGGGAGACTAGCTCCTATAATTCACCCCTCCACTTT.